This T cell receptor beta chain comes out of a study of cytotoxic CD8 clonotypes in ibrutinib-treated CLL. This clone occurred a few times. The germline gives CDR1 SEHNR, CDR2 FQNEAQ (reference sequence). This CDR3 spans 11 amino acids. The V end lost 2 bases, the J end lost 7 bases, and 6 bases lay between the germline ends. The method was immunoSEQ multiplex PCR; TCRdb's version includes in-frame clones alone and lacks a portion of them. The sample has 100,000 or so clones; about 58% are singletons. This chain connects TRBV7-9 to TRBJ2-7; D may be TRBD1 or TRBD2 (5 bases each). The TCR sequence derives from a human donor with chronic lymphocytic leukemia. This sample comprised PBMCs, obtained after 24 months of ibrutinib treatment. CDR3 region: CASSLWGEQYF. The CDR3 coding sequence is TGTGCCAGCAGCTTATGGGGGGAGCAGTACTTC.